Presented here are 21 T cell receptor beta chains from one specimen sequenced in a study of T cells in Graves' hyperthyroidism and ophthalmopathy. Amplification targeted TCR beta CDR3 regions from RNA transcripts. The HTBI primer set drove a first-round RT-PCR of the TCR CDR3. Using its own MiXCR run on the multiplex PCR reads, TCRdb lists one record per CDR3 protein. The data show around 450,000 distinct CDR3 sequences, about a sixth seen once. Sequencing was carried out using blood. Receptor source: a woman under 30 with Graves' hyperthyroidism.

In its sample, this clonotype was seen a few times. This chain links TRBV20-1 with TRBJ1-2; tentatively, D is TRBD1 (5 bases). Per the germline V gene, CDR1 is DFQATT and CDR2 is SNEGSKA (reference sequence). The CDR3 spans 15 residues. V lost 0 bases and J 8 bases, leaving 19 bases between the germline ends. The CDR3 reads CSARDLGQRWSGYTF. For the CDR3, the DNA is TGCAGTGCTAGAGATCTGGGGCAGAGGTGGAGCGGCTACACCTTC.

As for this clonotype: This may stem from a read error, because a much larger clone lies one nucleotide away. The chain links TRBV27 to TRBJ2-1; D is possibly TRBD1 or TRBD2 (5 bases each). Germline CDR1 and CDR2: MNHEY and SMNVEV (reference sequence). The CDR3 runs 15 residues. CDR3 sequence reads: CASSVTGGSYSEQFF. As DNA, the CDR3 is TGTGCCAGCAGTGTCACAGGAGGCTCCTACAGTGAGCAGTTCTTC.

In this sample, this clonotype turned up many times. This chain uses TRBV11-3 with TRBJ2-7; D is possibly TRBD2 (6 bases). The ends were cut back, 3 bases at V and 2 bases at J, with 11 bases in the middle. CDR1 is SGHNT and CDR2 is YENEEA in the germline V gene. The CDR3 has 14 amino acids. This CDR3 reads CASSLEAGTYEQYF. CDR3 DNA: TGTGCCAGCAGCTTGGAGGCGGGAACCTACGAGCAGTACTTC.

The table lists this clonotype with many counts. The chain has TRBV27 and TRBJ1-1; 7 bases align to TRBD1. With 6 bases clipped from V and 3 bases from J, the junction kept 13 bases outside the gene matches. The CDR3 length is 16 residues. The V gene's germline CDR1 is MNHEY and CDR2 SMNVEV (reference sequence). CDR3 residues: CASSSQTGLGDTEAFF. The CDR3 nucleotides are TGTGCCAGCAGCAGTCAGACAGGGTTAGGGGACACTGAAGCTTTCTTT.

A note on this clonotype: This may be a read error: a much more frequent sequence differs by one nucleotide. The chain combines TRBV7-2 with TRBJ2-7, with 9 bases aligning to TRBD2. CDR1 and CDR2 (germline): SGHTA, FQGNSA. The CDR3 length is 13 residues. The CDR3 DNA sequence: TGTGCCAACAGCCCTAGCGGGGCACGGTGGCAGTACTTC. This codes for CANSPSGARWQYF.

The CDR3 reads CASNWLGGGRESNEQFF. In nucleotides, the CDR3 is TGTGCCAGTAATTGGTTAGGGGGCGGCCGCGAAAGCAATGAGCAGTTCTTC. The rearrangement links TRBV19 to TRBJ2-1; 7 positions agree with TRBD1. The CDR3 is 17 residues long. The V gene's germline CDR1 is LNHDA and CDR2 SQIVND (reference sequence). V shed 7 bases and J 6 bases; nucleotides not matched to a gene: 18. The full variable domain, completed using reference TRBV19 and TRBJ2-1, is DGGITQSPKYLFRKEGQNVTLSCEQNLNHDAMYWYRQDPGQGLRLIYYSQIVNDFQKGDIAEGYSVSREKKESFPLTVTSAQKNPTAFYLCASNWLGGGRESNEQFFGPGTRLTVL.

The chain recombines TRBV4-1 with TRBJ1-4, with D unclear. The germline V gene encodes CDR1 MGHRA and CDR2 YSYEKL. The CDR3 is made up of 13 amino acids. Trimming shortened V by 4 bases and J by 8 bases, and 11 bases separated the two germline ends. The CDR3 here is CASSLLNGEKLFF. The CDR3 region has the DNA TGCGCCAGCAGCCTCCTAAATGGGGAAAAACTGTTTTTT.

This clonotype has just a few counts. This chain links TRBV20-1 with TRBJ2-5; no firm D call. The CDR3 runs to 13 residues. Germline lookup yields CDR1 DFQATT and CDR2 SNEGSKA (reference sequence). Trimming cost V 4 bases and J 3 bases, with 12 bases left between them. The CDR3 loop reads CSAIHGLEETQYF. CDR3 DNA sequence: TGCAGTGCTATTCACGGATTAGAAGAGACCCAGTACTTC.

This clonotype was counted many times. The chain couples TRBV12-3 or TRBV12-4 to TRBJ2-7; possibly TRBD2 for D (5 bases). V lost 3 bases and J 3 bases, leaving 12 bases between the germline ends. This CDR3 comprises 14 residues. CDR3 DNA: TGTGCCAGCAGTTTCGCAGGACTGATCTACGAGCAGTACTTC. It encodes CASSFAGLIYEQYF.

The rearrangement uses TRBV4-1 and TRBJ1-1; 9 bases are shared with TRBD1. Per germline, CDR1 MGHRA and CDR2 YSYEKL. CDR3 length equals 17 residues. The junction had 13 bases not matched to a gene; V was cut back by 4 bases and J by 4 bases. The CDR3 loop is CASSPHLFRDRATEAFF. CDR3 nucleotides: TGCGCCAGCAGCCCCCACCTCTTCCGGGACAGGGCCACTGAAGCTTTCTTT.

The genes are TRBV28 and TRBJ1-6; no reliable D call. CDR1 is MDHEN, CDR2 SYDVKM, per germline. CDR3 length equals 15 residues. The V end was cut by 6 bases, the J end by 10 bases, with 19 bases between. The CDR3 here is CASRSLEQLISPLHF. DNA for the CDR3: TGTGCCAGCAGATCACTGGAACAGCTCATCTCACCCCTCCACTTT.

This clonotype was counted only a few times. The J gene is TRBJ2-7, the V gene TRBV6-1, with TRBD2 identical over 8 bases. The CDR3 totals 14 residues. V shed 4 bases, J shed 2 bases, and the junction held 4 bases outside the gene matches. Germline assignment: CDR1 MNHNS and CDR2 SASEGT. The CDR3 DNA follows: TGTGCCAGCAGTGCGGGGGGGGGGGCCTACGAGCAGTACTTC. Amino acids: CASSAGGGAYEQYF.

Notes on this clonotype: A read error may explain this, as a much larger clone is one base away. The chain employs TRBV12-3 or TRBV12-4 and TRBJ2-3, with D perhaps TRBD2 (5 bases). Trimming pared 4 bases from V and 10 bases from J, leaving 15 bases between. This CDR3 is 13 amino acids long. DNA for the CDR3: TGTGCCAGCAGTTACCAGGCGCGAGCGGCGCAGTATTTT. Translating gives CASSYQARAAQYF.

This clonotype was observed at least ten times. V gene TRBV3-1 combines with J gene TRBJ1-5; no reliable D call. Per germline, CDR1 LGHDT and CDR2 YNNKEL (reference sequence). This CDR3 spans 14 amino acids. V gave up 1 base and J gave up 4 bases, with 8 bases separating them. This chain's CDR3 is CASSQGNGNQPQHF. The CDR3 bases are TGTGCCAGCAGCCAAGGGAACGGGAATCAGCCCCAGCATTTT.

This clonotype was observed many times. This rearrangement joins TRBV7-2 to TRBJ2-7; 9 positions match TRBD1. Germline CDR1 SGHTA, CDR2 FQGNSA. The CDR3 sequence is 15 residues long. J was trimmed by 4 bases and V by 2 bases; bases with no gene match: 6. Here the CDR3 DNA reads TGTGCCAGCAGCTTAAACCGGGACAGGGCTTACGAGCAGTACTTC. Translation: CASSLNRDRAYEQYF.

The sample holds many counts of this clonotype. This chain joins TRBV7-2 and TRBJ2-1; the D gene is possibly TRBD2 (7 bases). Germline CDR1 reads SGHTA; CDR2 reads FQGNSA. V gave up 6 bases and J gave up 4 bases, with 16 bases separating them. The CDR3 consists of 15 residues. The CDR3 DNA is TGTGCCAGCAGGTTACAGGGAGGGCTATACAATGAGCAGTTCTTC. Translating it yields CASRLQGGLYNEQFF. The variable domain in full, with the rest retrieved from reference TRBV7-2 and TRBJ2-1, is GAGVSQSPSNKVTEKGKDVELRCDPISGHTALYWYRQSLGQGLEFLIYFQGNSAPDKSGLPSDRFSAERTGGSVSTLTIQRTQQEDSAVYLCASRLQGGLYNEQFFGPGTRLTVL.

This clonotype was seen ten or more times. The chain combines TRBV2 with TRBJ2-1, with D possibly being TRBD2 (5 bases). V lost 6 bases and J 4 bases, leaving 7 bases between the germline ends. There are 12 residues in the CDR3. Germline V gene data show CDR1 as SNHLY and CDR2 as FYNNEI. DNA for the CDR3: TGTGCCAGCAGAGGACTTTACAATGAGCAGTTCTTC. The encoded protein is CASRGLYNEQFF.

To note about this clonotype: It may be a read error: a sequence one base away is much more abundant. V and J are TRBV5-1 and TRBJ1-5, with 7 bases lining up with TRBD1. The CDR3 length is 15 residues. The V gene end was trimmed by 0 bases and the J gene end by 7 bases; junction bases not matched to a gene: 7. Per germline, CDR1 SGHRS and CDR2 YFSETQ. The CDR3 DNA sequence: TGCGCCAGCAGCTTGGAGGGGGCAGGGGGACAGCCCCAGCATTTT. Translation: CASSLEGAGGQPQHF.

There are a few counts of this clonotype. The chain links TRBV7-2 to TRBJ2-5; 11 bases align to TRBD2. The CDR3 is 14 residues long. CDR1 SGHTA and CDR2 FQGNSA come from the germline V gene. The V and J ends lost 4 bases and 7 bases, in that order; junction bases with no gene match: 5. CDR3 sequence: CASSSLAGGLTQYF. Written as DNA, the CDR3 is TGTGCCAGCAGCTCCCTAGCGGGGGGTTTGACCCAGTACTTC.

Concerning this clonotype itself: A much bigger clone sits one base away, suggesting this may be a read error. This chain connects TRBV7-9 to TRBJ2-7, with a possible D match to TRBD1 (5 bases). The CDR3 spans 17 residues. Per the germline V gene, CDR1 is SEHNR and CDR2 is FQNEAQ (reference sequence). DNA for the CDR3: TGTGCCAGCAGCTTAGAAATAAGGGGTCTAGGGGTCTACGGGCAGTACTTC. Residues: CASSLEIRGLGVYGQYF.

Ten or more counts support this clonotype. The gene calls are TRBV3-1 and TRBJ2-3; D may be TRBD2 (5 bases). In germline, CDR1 is LGHDT, CDR2 YNNKEL (reference sequence). Trimming took off 4 bases at V and 2 bases at J, with 10 bases between the two ends. CDR3 length: 14 residues. The CDR3 nucleotides read TGTGCCAGCAGCCCCGTCGGGGTCACAGATACGCAGTATTTT. This translates into CASSPVGVTDTQYF.